Below, 27 T cell receptor beta chains from the same sample are listed, as sequenced in a study of shared clonotypes between healthy human individuals. Clones were sequenced by immunoSEQ multiplex PCR, and TCRdb holds only the in-frame ones, with some missing. The sample has almost 750,000 clones; over 55% are singletons. Sequences were obtained from memory CD4+ T cells sorted from blood. Described subset: CD45RA-negative fraction. These receptors were taken from a woman younger than 45 in good health.

The count of this clone is one. This chain links TRBV28 with TRBJ2-5, with 12 bases that match TRBD2. J was trimmed by 2 bases and V by 4 bases; bases with no gene match: 5. Per the germline V gene, CDR1 is MDHEN and CDR2 is SYDVKM. CDR3 length: 16 residues. CDR3: CASSSGTSGLQETQYF. The DNA for the CDR3 is TGTGCCAGCAGTTCTGGGACTAGCGGGTTACAAGAGACCCAGTACTTC.

The genes are TRBV28 and TRBJ2-4; D gene ambiguous. Germline V gene data show CDR1 as MDHEN and CDR2 as SYDVKM. The CDR3 length is 13 residues. Trimming cost V 3 bases and J 2 bases, with 5 bases left between them. The chain's CDR3 is CASSFRTKNIQYF. The CDR3 DNA reads as TGTGCCAGCAGTTTCAGGACCAAAAACATTCAGTACTTC.

The chain is built from TRBV28 and TRBJ2-1, with a tentative D call TRBD2 (5 bases). Between the trimmed V and J ends, which lost 2 bases and 4 bases, there was a span of 12 bases. Germline values: CDR1 MDHEN, CDR2 SYDVKM. The CDR3 is 15 residues long. Here the CDR3 reads CASSLRQWTYNEQFF. In DNA, the CDR3 is TGTGCCAGCAGTTTAAGGCAGTGGACTTACAATGAGCAGTTCTTC.

The chain joins TRBV28 to TRBJ2-2, with 7 bases identical to TRBD1. The CDR3 spans 12 residues. J was trimmed by 6 bases and V by 11 bases; bases with no gene match: 6. The V gene's germline CDR1 is MDHEN and CDR2 SYDVKM. The CDR3 nucleotides read TGTGCCGTCCACAGGGGCGCCGGGGAGCTGTTTTTT. Its translation: CAVHRGAGELFF.

This CDR3 reads CASSASGETYEQYF. The CDR3 DNA sequence: TGTGCCAGCAGTGCTAGCGGGGAGACCTACGAGCAGTACTTC. The chain employs TRBV28 and TRBJ2-7; 9 positions match TRBD2. CDR1 and CDR2 (germline): MDHEN, SYDVKM. With V trimmed by 5 bases and J by 2 bases, 4 bases remained unmatched. The CDR3 loop spans 14 amino acids.

V gene TRBV18 combines with J gene TRBJ2-7, with 7 bases lining up with TRBD2. CDR3 size: 15 residues. V shed 5 bases and J 0 bases; nucleotides not matched to a gene: 7. From germline, CDR1 is KGHSH and CDR2 LQKENI. The CDR3 protein is CASSVTSATSYEQYF. As DNA, the CDR3 is TGTGCCAGCTCAGTTACTAGCGCCACCTCCTACGAGCAGTACTTC.

Here the CDR3 reads CASSSSGLAGAEQYF. CDR3 coding DNA: TGTGCCAGCAGTTCTTCAGGACTAGCGGGAGCCGAGCAGTACTTC. The chain combines TRBV28 with TRBJ2-7, with TRBD2 identical over 13 bases. Germline V gene data show CDR1 as MDHEN and CDR2 as SYDVKM. CDR3 length: 15 amino acids. Trimming took 4 bases from V and 6 from J; bases not matched to a gene: 6.

The rearrangement uses TRBV27 and TRBJ1-3; perhaps TRBD1 as D (5 bases). V was pared by 6 bases and J by 2 bases, with 17 bases between. Looked up from germline, CDR1 is MNHEY and CDR2 is SMNVEV (reference sequence). This CDR3 is built from 16 residues. This CDR3 is CASSSPAGPPGNTIYF. CDR3 coding DNA: TGTGCCAGCAGCTCCCCAGCAGGGCCCCCTGGAAACACCATATATTTT.

The rearrangement uses TRBV28 and TRBJ2-2; no clear D. Trimming took 7 bases from V and 0 from J, leaving 6 bases between them. Germline V gene data show CDR1 as MDHEN and CDR2 as SYDVKM. This CDR3 is built from 13 residues. The CDR3: CASTPPNTGELFF. CDR3 in DNA: TGTGCCAGCACTCCCCCGAACACCGGGGAGCTGTTTTTT. Full variable domain (rest looked up from reference TRBV28 and TRBJ2-2): DVKVTQSSRYLVKRTGEKVFLECVQDMDHENMFWYRQDPGLGLRLIYFSYDVKMKEKGDIPEGYSVSREKKERFSLILESASTNQTSMYLCASTPPNTGELFFGEGSRLTVL.

The count of this clone is one. The V and J genes are TRBV28 and TRBJ1-3; tentatively, D is TRBD1 (5 bases). The CDR3 totals 15 residues. Germline-derived CDR1 and CDR2 are MDHEN and SYDVKM. Trimming pared 5 bases from V and 3 bases from J, leaving 14 bases between. Here the CDR3 reads CASSPTDRVGNTIYF. The DNA of the CDR3 is TGTGCCAGCAGTCCTACAGACAGAGTTGGAAACACCATATATTTT.

This clone was seen once. This sequence joins TRBV7-7 and TRBJ2-5; 8 bases are a match to TRBD1. Germline lookup yields CDR1 SSHAT and CDR2 FNYEAQ (reference sequence). Losses at the gene ends were 5 bases for V and 5 bases for J; bases not matched to a gene: 13. The CDR3 runs to 16 residues. The CDR3 nucleotides are TGTGCCAGCAGCGCCACCGGGACAGGCCCTTACGAGACCCAGTACTTC. Translated: CASSATGTGPYETQYF.

The chain combines TRBV14 with TRBJ2-5; TRBD1 agrees at 7 bases. CDR3 length equals 16 residues. Germline V gene lookup returns CDR1 SGHDN and CDR2 FVKESK. The junction had 10 bases not matched to a gene; V was cut back by 3 bases and J by 3 bases. CDR3 nucleotide sequence: TGTGCCAGCAGCCATCGACAGGGTCGGGTCAAAGAGACCCAGTACTTC. It yields the protein CASSHRQGRVKETQYF.

V is TRBV18 and J is TRBJ2-7; 8 positions agree with TRBD2. The trim removed 6 bases at V and 5 bases at J, leaving 18 bases unmatched. CDR1 KGHSH and CDR2 LQKENI come from the germline V gene. The CDR3 consists of 17 residues. The CDR3 reads CASSPGNRGLAGHEQYF. The CDR3 bases are TGTGCCAGCTCCCCCGGCAACCGTGGGCTAGCGGGTCACGAGCAGTACTTC.

The rearrangement links TRBV4-1 to TRBJ2-3; the D gene is possibly TRBD1 (6 bases). This CDR3 contains 16 residues. Per germline, CDR1 MGHRA and CDR2 YSYEKL. Trimming pared 1 base from V and 7 bases from J, leaving 18 bases between. The CDR3 protein is CASSQGQDPQSYTQYF. In DNA form, the CDR3 reads TGCGCCAGCAGCCAAGGACAGGACCCCCAAAGTTATACGCAGTATTTT.

The chain employs TRBV18 and TRBJ2-6, with D possibly TRBD2 on 6 matching bases. The CDR3 has 17 amino acids. The V end lost 3 bases, the J end lost 4 bases, and 16 bases lay between the germline ends. The germline V gene encodes CDR1 KGHSH and CDR2 LQKENI. The CDR3 loop reads CASSPSRGTLGANVLTF. Written as DNA, the CDR3 is TGTGCCAGCTCACCCTCAAGAGGGACTCTGGGGGCCAACGTCCTGACTTTC.

This chain links TRBV11-2 with TRBJ1-1; D is possibly TRBD1 (6 bases). Trimming took 5 bases from V and 7 from J, leaving 11 bases between them. The CDR3 extends over 12 amino acids. Germline V gene data show CDR1 as SGHAT and CDR2 as FQNNGV. Here the CDR3 DNA reads TGTGCCAGCAGCCCTTCAGGGGTTGAAGCTTTCTTT. It yields the protein CASSPSGVEAFF. Variable domain in full (rest from reference TRBV11-2 and TRBJ1-1): EAGVAQSPRYKIIEKRQSVAFWCNPISGHATLYWYQQILGQGPKLLIQFQNNGVVDDSQLPKDRFSAERLKGVDSTLKIQPAKLEDSAVYLCASSPSGVEAFFGQGTRLTVV.

The CDR3 bases are TGTGCCAGCAGCTTAAGGCAGTCCCCGTACAATGAGCAGTTCTTC. Translated, it gives CASSLRQSPYNEQFF. The chain is built from TRBV7-3 and TRBJ2-1; D remains unclear. V lost 1 base and J lost 4, with 11 bases in between. CDR3 length: 15 amino acids. The germline gives CDR1 SGHTA, CDR2 FQGTGA.

This clone appeared a few times. CDR3 in amino acids: CASSLRGNQPQHF. The DNA of the CDR3 is TGTGCCAGCAGTTTACGGGGCAATCAGCCCCAGCATTTT. V and J are TRBV27 and TRBJ1-5; D is ambiguous. Between the trimmed V and J ends, which lost 2 bases and 2 bases, there was a span of 4 bases. The CDR3 spans 13 residues. Germline CDR1 and CDR2: MNHEY and SMNVEV (reference sequence).

The chain's CDR3 is CASSLPPGQGGVVEAFF. CDR3 DNA: TGTGCCAGCAGCTTACCACCTGGACAGGGTGGCGTTGTTGAAGCTTTCTTT. The chain has TRBV7-8 and TRBJ1-1; 8 nucleotides line up with TRBD1. Per the germline V gene, CDR1 is SGHVS and CDR2 is FQNEAQ. Trimming cost V 2 bases and J 7 bases; bases outside gene matches: 15. The CDR3 contains 17 residues.

This clone was counted a single time. This chain links TRBV4-1 with TRBJ2-6; D might be TRBD1 (7 bases). Per germline, CDR1 MGHRA and CDR2 YSYEKL. V lost 4 bases and J 1 base, leaving 20 bases between the germline ends. The CDR3 sequence is 19 residues long. This CDR3 reads CASSRQGLGFGSGANVLTF. The CDR3 region has the DNA TGCGCCAGCAGCCGACAGGGACTGGGGTTTGGGTCTGGGGCCAACGTCCTGACTTTC.

V usage is TRBV5-1 and J usage is TRBJ2-2; no firm D call. The CDR3 length is 14 residues. Germline V gene data show CDR1 as SGHRS and CDR2 as YFSETQ. The germline V and J ends were trimmed by 2 bases and 2 bases, with 7 bases remaining between them. CDR3 nucleotides: TGCGCCAGCAGCTTTGTACAAAACACCGGGGAGCTGTTTTTT. Translating gives CASSFVQNTGELFF.

V gene TRBV5-1 combines with J gene TRBJ2-1; 9 bases align to TRBD2. Germline V gene data show CDR1 as SGHRS and CDR2 as YFSETQ. The V and J ends lost 4 bases and 5 bases, in that order; junction bases with no gene match: 10. The CDR3 length is 16 residues. CDR3 in amino acids: CASSLTAGLANNEQFF. In nucleotides, the CDR3 is TGCGCCAGCAGCCTCACTGCGGGACTAGCAAACAATGAGCAGTTCTTC. The whole variable domain, filled in from reference TRBV5-1 and TRBJ2-1, reads KAGVTQTPRYLIKTRGQQVTLSCSPISGHRSVSWYQQTPGQGLQFLFEYFSETQRNKGNFPGRFSGRQFSNSRSEMNVSTLELGDSALYLCASSLTAGLANNEQFFGPGTRLTVL.

A few counts support this clone. The chain joins TRBV4-1 to TRBJ2-1, with 9 positions matching TRBD2. This CDR3 is built from 16 residues. V lost 4 bases to trimming and J lost 7 bases; unmatched junction nucleotides: 11. Germline CDR1 MGHRA, CDR2 YSYEKL. DNA for the CDR3: TGCGCCAGCAGCCCTGAGGGGGCTAGCGGGAAAAATGAGCAGTTCTTC. Amino acids: CASSPEGASGKNEQFF.

In this sample, this clone turned up once. The chain is built from TRBV5-4 and TRBJ2-3; TRBD2 matches at 13 bases. V gave up 4 bases and J gave up 2 bases; unmatched junction bases: 7. This CDR3 has 17 residues. Germline V gene lookup returns CDR1 SGHNT and CDR2 YYREEE (reference sequence). CDR3 sequence: CASSTKLAGGDTDTQYF. Here the CDR3 DNA reads TGTGCCAGCAGCACAAAACTAGCGGGAGGGGACACAGATACGCAGTATTTT.

The rearrangement uses TRBV19 and TRBJ1-3; D may be TRBD1 (5 bases). Trimming removed 7 bases at V and 2 bases at J, with 24 bases between. The CDR3 length is 18 residues. CDR1 is LNHDA, CDR2 SQIVND, per germline (reference sequence). CDR3 residues: CASTRSGGSLLPGNTIYF. DNA of the CDR3: TGTGCCAGTACCAGGTCGGGGGGATCTCTGCTTCCTGGAAACACCATATATTTT.

The chain employs TRBV2 and TRBJ1-2; D is perhaps TRBD1 (6 bases). The CDR3 has 14 amino acids. CDR1 is SNHLY and CDR2 is FYNNEI in the germline V gene. V was shortened by 4 bases and J by 0 bases, with 9 bases between the two germline ends. CDR3 sequence: CASSGGTSNYGYTF. The CDR3 nucleotides are TGTGCCAGCAGTGGGGGGACATCTAACTATGGCTACACCTTC.

CDR3 DNA sequence: TGTGCCAGCAGCCCCTCAGGGATCCCAGATACGCAGTATTTT. Protein: CASSPSGIPDTQYF. The rearrangement uses TRBV7-8 and TRBJ2-3, with D perhaps matching TRBD1 (5 bases). CDR1 and CDR2 from the germline V gene are SGHVS and FQNEAQ. CDR3 size: 14 residues. V lost 5 bases and J lost 4, with 13 bases in between.